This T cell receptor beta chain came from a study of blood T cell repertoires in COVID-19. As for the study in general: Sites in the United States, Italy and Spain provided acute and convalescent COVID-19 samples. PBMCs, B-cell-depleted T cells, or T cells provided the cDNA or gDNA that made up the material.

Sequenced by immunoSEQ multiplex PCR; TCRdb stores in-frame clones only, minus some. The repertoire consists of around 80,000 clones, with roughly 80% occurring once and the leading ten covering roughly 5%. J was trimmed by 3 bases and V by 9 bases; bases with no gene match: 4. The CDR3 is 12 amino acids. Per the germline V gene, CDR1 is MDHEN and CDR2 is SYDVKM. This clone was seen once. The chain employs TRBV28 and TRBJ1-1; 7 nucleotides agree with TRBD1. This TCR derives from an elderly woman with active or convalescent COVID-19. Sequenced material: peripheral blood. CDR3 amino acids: CASIDRDTEAFF. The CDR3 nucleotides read TGTGCCAGTATTGACAGGGACACTGAAGCTTTCTTT.